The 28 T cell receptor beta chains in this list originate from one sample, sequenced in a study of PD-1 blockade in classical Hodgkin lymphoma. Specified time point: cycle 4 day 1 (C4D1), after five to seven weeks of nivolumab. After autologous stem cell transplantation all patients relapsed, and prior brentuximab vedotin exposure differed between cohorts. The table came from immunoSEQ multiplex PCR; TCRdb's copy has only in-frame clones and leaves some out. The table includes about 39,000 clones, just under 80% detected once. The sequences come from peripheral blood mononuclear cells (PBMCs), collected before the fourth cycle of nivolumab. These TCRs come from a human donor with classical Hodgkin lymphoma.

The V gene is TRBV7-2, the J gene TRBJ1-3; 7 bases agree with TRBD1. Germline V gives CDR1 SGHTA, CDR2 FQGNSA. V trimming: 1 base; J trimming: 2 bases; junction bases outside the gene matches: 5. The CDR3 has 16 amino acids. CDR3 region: CASSLGGTATGNTIYF. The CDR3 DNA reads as TGTGCCAGCAGCTTAGGGGGGACAGCTACTGGAAACACCATATATTTT.

The CDR3 coding sequence is TGTGCCAGCAGCCCCCAGGGACTGAGGTCAGATACGCAGTATTTT. This encodes CASSPQGLRSDTQYF. The chain has TRBV7-9 and TRBJ2-3; possibly TRBD2 for D (6 bases). This CDR3 spans 15 amino acids. Germline CDR1 is SEHNR and CDR2 is FQNEAQ (reference sequence). The V end lost 5 bases, the J end lost 4 bases, and 16 bases lay between the germline ends. Together with reference TRBV7-9 and TRBJ2-3, the CDR3 gives the full variable domain: DTGVSQNPRHKITKRGQNVTFRCDPISEHNRLYWYRQTLGQGPEFLTYFQNEAQLEKSRLLSDRFSAERPKGSFSTLEIQRTEQGDSAMYLCASSPQGLRSDTQYFGPGTRLTVL.

As DNA, the CDR3 is TGTGCCAGTAAGCGAGGGCCTTCTAACTATGGCTACACCTTC. It is translated as CASKRGPSNYGYTF. The chain links TRBV19 to TRBJ1-2; D is unclear. The CDR3 consists of 14 residues. Per the germline V gene, CDR1 is LNHDA and CDR2 is SQIVND (reference sequence). Trimming left V 7 bases short and J 0 bases short, with 12 bases between.

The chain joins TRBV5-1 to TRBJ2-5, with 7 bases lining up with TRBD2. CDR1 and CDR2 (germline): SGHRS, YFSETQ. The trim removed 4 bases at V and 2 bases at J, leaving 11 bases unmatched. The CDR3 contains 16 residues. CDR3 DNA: TGCGCCAGCAGCCCCGGGAGCGGGGCCCCACAAGAGACCCAGTACTTC. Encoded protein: CASSPGSGAPQETQYF. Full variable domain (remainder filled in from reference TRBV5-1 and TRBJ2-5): KAGVTQTPRYLIKTRGQQVTLSCSPISGHRSVSWYQQTPGQGLQFLFEYFSETQRNKGNFPGRFSGRQFSNSRSEMNVSTLELGDSALYLCASSPGSGAPQETQYFGPGTRLLVL.

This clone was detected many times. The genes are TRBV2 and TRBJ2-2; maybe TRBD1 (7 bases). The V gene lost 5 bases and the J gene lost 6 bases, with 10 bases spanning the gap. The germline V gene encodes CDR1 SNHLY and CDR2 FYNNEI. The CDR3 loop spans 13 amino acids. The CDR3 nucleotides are TGTGCCAGCAGTCTCAGGGGGGCCGGGGAGCTGTTTTTT. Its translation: CASSLRGAGELFF.

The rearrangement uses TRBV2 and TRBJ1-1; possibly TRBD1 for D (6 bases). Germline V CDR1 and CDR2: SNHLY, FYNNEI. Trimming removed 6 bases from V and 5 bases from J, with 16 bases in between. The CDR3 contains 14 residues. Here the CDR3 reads CASRGTLVETEAFF. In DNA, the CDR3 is TGTGCCAGCAGAGGGACACTAGTAGAGACTGAAGCTTTCTTT.

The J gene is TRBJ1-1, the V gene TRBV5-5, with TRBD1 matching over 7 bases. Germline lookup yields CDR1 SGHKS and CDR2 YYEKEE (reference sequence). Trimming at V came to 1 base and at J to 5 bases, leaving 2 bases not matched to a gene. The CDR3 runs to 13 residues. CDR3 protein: CASSLFRGTEAFF. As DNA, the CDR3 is TGTGCCAGCAGCTTGTTCAGGGGGACTGAAGCTTTCTTT.

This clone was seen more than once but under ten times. CDR3: CASSPFRGANVLTF. The CDR3 DNA is TGTGCCAGCAGCCCCTTTCGTGGGGCCAACGTCCTGACTTTC. The chain has TRBV7-3 and TRBJ2-6; D is uncertain. CDR3 length: 14 residues. V lost 5 bases to trimming and J lost 3 bases, with 8 bases between them. CDR1 is SGHTA and CDR2 is FQGTGA in the germline V gene. Using reference TRBV7-3 and TRBJ2-6 for the parts outside the CDR3, the full variable domain is GAGVSQTPSNKVTEKGKYVELRCDPISGHTALYWYRQSLGQGPEFLIYFQGTGAADDSGLPNDRFFAVRPEGSVSTLKIQRTERGDSAVYLCASSPFRGANVLTFGAGSRLTVL.

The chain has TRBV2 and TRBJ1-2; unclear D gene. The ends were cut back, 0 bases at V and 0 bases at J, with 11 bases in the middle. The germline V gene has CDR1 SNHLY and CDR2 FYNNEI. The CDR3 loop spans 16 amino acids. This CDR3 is CASSEAVRSPNYGYTF. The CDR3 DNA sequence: TGTGCCAGCAGTGAAGCCGTCAGGAGCCCTAACTATGGCTACACCTTC.

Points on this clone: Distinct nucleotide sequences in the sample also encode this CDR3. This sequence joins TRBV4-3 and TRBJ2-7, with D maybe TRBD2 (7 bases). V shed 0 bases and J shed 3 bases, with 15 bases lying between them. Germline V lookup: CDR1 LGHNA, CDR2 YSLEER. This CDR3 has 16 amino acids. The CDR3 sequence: CASSQDRRGANYEQYF. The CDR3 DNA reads TGCGCCAGCAGCCAAGATCGTCGGGGGGCCAACTACGAGCAGTACTTC.

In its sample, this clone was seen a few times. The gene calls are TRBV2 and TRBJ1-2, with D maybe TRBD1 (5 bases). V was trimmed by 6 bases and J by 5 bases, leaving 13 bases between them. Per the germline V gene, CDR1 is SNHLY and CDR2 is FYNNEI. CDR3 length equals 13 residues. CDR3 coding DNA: TGTGCCAGCAGCCCCGGGACCTCGTATGGCTACACCTTC. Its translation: CASSPGTSYGYTF.

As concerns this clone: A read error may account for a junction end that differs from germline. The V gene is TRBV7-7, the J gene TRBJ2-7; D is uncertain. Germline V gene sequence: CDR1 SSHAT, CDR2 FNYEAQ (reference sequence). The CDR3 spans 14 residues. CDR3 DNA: TGTGCTAGCAGCCCTGGCTTAGCCCAGAACGAGCAGTACTTC. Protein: CASSPGLAQNEQYF.

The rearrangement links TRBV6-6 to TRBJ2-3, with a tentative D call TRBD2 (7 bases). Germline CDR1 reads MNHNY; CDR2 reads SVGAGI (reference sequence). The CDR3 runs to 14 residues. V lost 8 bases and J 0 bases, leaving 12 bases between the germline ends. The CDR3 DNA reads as TGTGCCAGCCGCCGGGGGGCGAGCACAGATACGCAGTATTTT. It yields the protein CASRRGASTDTQYF.

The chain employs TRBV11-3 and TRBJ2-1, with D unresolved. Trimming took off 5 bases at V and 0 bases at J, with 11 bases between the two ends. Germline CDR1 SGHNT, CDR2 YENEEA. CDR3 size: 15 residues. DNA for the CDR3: TGTGCCAGCAGCCCCGATCCGGGCTCCTACAATGAGCAGTTCTTC. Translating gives CASSPDPGSYNEQFF.

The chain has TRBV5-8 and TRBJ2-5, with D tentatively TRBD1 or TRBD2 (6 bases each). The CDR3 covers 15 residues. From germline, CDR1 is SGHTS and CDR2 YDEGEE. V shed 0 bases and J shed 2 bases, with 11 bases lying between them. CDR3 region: CASSLGGAEQETQYF. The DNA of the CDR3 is TGTGCCAGCAGCTTGGGGGGGGCAGAACAAGAGACCCAGTACTTC. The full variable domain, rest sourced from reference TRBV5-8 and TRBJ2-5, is EAGVTQSPTHLIKTRGQQATLRCSPISGHTSVYWYQQALGLGLQFLLWYDEGEERNRGNFPPRFSGRQFPNYSSELNVNALELEDSALYLCASSLGGAEQETQYFGPGTRLLVL.

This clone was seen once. CDR3 nucleotide sequence: TGCGCCAGCAGCCAAGAGTGGCAGGTCACAGATACGCAGTATTTT. Amino acids: CASSQEWQVTDTQYF. V gene TRBV4-3 combines with J gene TRBJ2-3; D is unclear. The CDR3 contains 15 residues. V lost 0 bases and J lost 2, with 9 bases in between. Germline CDR1 reads LGHNA; CDR2 reads YSLEER.

The CDR3, as DNA: TGCGCCAGCAGCCAGGGAGCGGGGGCCGGCTTAGATACGCAGTATTTT. Protein product: CASSQGAGAGLDTQYF. V and J are TRBV4-3 and TRBJ2-3; 8 bases agree with TRBD2. The junction had 10 bases not matched to a gene; V was cut back by 3 bases and J by 5 bases. Germline V lookup: CDR1 LGHNA, CDR2 YSLEER. CDR3 size: 16 residues.

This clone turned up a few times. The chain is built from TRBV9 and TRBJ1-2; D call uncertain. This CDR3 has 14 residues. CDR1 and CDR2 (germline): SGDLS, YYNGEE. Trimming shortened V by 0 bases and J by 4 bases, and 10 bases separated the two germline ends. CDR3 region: CASSVVNGPYGYTF. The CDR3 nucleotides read TGTGCCAGCAGCGTAGTGAACGGCCCCTATGGCTACACCTTC.

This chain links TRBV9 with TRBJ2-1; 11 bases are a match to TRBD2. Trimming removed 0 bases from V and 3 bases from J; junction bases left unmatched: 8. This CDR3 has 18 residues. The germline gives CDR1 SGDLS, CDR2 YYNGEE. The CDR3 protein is CASSVGLAGGHVYNEQFF. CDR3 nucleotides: TGTGCCAGCAGCGTAGGGCTAGCGGGGGGCCATGTCTACAATGAGCAGTTCTTC.

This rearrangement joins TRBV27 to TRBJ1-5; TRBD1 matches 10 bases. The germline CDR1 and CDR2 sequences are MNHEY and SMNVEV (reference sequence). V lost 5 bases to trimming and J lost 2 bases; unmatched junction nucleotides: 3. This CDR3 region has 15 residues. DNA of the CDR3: TGTGCCAGCAGTATTGGACAGGGGGGCAATCAGCCCCAGCATTTT. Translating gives CASSIGQGGNQPQHF.

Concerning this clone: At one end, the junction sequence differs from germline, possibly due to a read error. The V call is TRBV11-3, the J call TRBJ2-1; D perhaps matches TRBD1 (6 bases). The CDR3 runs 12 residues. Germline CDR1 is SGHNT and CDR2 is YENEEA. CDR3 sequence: CTSSLRGYEQFF. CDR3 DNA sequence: TGTACCAGCAGCTTAAGGGGGTATGAGCAGTTCTTC.

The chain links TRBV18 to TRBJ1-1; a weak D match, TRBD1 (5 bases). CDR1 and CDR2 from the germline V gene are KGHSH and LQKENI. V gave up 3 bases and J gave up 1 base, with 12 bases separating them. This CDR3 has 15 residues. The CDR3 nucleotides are TGTGCCAGCTCACCCTCGGGGGAGCCGAACACTGAAGCTTTCTTT. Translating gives CASSPSGEPNTEAFF.

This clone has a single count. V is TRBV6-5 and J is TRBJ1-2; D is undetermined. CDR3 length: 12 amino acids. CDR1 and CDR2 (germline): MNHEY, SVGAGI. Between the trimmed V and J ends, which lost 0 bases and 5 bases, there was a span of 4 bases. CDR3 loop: CASSYSTYGYTF. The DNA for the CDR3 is TGTGCCAGCAGTTACTCGACTTATGGCTACACCTTC.

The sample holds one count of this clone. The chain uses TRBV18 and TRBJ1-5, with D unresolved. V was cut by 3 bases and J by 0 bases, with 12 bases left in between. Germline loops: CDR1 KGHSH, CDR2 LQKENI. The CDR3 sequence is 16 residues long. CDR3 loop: CASSPAAAYSNQPQHF. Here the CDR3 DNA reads TGTGCCAGCTCACCGGCGGCGGCCTATAGCAATCAGCCCCAGCATTTT. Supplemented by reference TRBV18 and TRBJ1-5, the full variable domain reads NAGVMQNPRHLVRRRGQEARLRCSPMKGHSHVYWYRQLPEEGLKFMVYLQKENIIDESGMPKERFSAEFPKEGPSILRIQQVVRGDSAAYFCASSPAAAYSNQPQHFGDGTRLSIL.

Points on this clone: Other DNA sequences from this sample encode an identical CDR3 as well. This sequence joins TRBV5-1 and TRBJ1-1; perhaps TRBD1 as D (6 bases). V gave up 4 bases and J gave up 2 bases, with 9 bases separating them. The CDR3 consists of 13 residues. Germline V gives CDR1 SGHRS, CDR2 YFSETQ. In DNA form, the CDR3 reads TGCGCCAGCAGCGTACAGGGTAACACTGAAGCTTTCTTT. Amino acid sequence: CASSVQGNTEAFF.

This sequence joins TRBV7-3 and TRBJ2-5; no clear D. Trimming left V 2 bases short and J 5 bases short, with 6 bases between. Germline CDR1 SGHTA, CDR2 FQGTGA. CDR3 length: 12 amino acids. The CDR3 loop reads CASSLDGETQYF. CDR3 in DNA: TGTGCCAGCAGCTTAGACGGGGAGACCCAGTACTTC.

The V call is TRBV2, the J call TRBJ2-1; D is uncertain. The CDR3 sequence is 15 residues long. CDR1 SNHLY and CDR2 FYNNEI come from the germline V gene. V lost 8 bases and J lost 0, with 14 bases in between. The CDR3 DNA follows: TGTGCCAGCTTGGCGGACGGTCCCTCCTACAATGAGCAGTTCTTC. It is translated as CASLADGPSYNEQFF.

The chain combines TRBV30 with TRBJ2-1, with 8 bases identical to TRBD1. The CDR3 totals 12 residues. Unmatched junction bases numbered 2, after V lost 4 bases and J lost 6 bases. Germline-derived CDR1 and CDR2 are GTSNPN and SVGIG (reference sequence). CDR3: CAWNGQGNEQFF. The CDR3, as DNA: TGTGCCTGGAACGGACAGGGCAATGAGCAGTTCTTC.